A selection of T cell receptor beta chains follows, all from one sample in a study of blood T cells in healthy people across ages. TCRdb independently ran MiXCR on the 5' RACE reads; one entry per CDR3 protein. The sample yields about 1,500,000 distinct CDR3 sequences, roughly 40% seen once. Material for sequencing was blood. These receptors came from a woman aged 18-29 years in good health. Each CDR3 is given with its conserved first and last residue. D genes are given only for firm matches. Some rows have no size entry. The others give once, few or many, or a class for an expanded clone.

d_call: TRBD2; clone_size: NA; j_call: TRBJ2-1; v_call: TRBV7-2; cdr3_nt: TGTGCCAGCAGACCACGACTAGCTGCCAACAATGAGCAGTTCTTC; cdr3_aa: CASRPRLAANNEQFF
d_call: NA; clone_size: NA; j_call: TRBJ1-5; v_call: TRBV7-2; cdr3_nt: TGTGCCAGCAGCTTACGGGACGGCAATCAGCCCCAGCATTTT; cdr3_aa: CASSLRDGNQPQHF
d_call: NA; clone_size: NA; j_call: TRBJ1-1; v_call: TRBV4-1; cdr3_nt: TGCGCCAGCAGCCAAGATCTGAGGGTGGCGGCTTTCTTT; cdr3_aa: CASSQDLRVAAFF
d_call: NA; clone_size: few; j_call: TRBJ2-2; v_call: TRBV6-2/TRBV6-3; cdr3_nt: TGTGCCAGCATAATAGGGTCCCGCACCGGGGAGCTGTTTTTT; cdr3_aa: CASIIGSRTGELFF
d_call: NA; clone_size: many; j_call: TRBJ2-5; v_call: TRBV10-3; cdr3_nt: TGTGCCATCAGTGATTCCAGAGAGACCCAGTACTTC; cdr3_aa: CAISDSRETQYF
d_call: TRBD1; clone_size: NA; j_call: TRBJ2-7; v_call: TRBV7-3; cdr3_nt: TGTGCCAGCAGCTTATTCGGAGGAGGGACAGGGGGCGGGAATGAGCAGTACTTC; cdr3_aa: CASSLFGGGTGGGNEQYF
d_call: NA; clone_size: NA; j_call: TRBJ2-5; v_call: TRBV3-1; cdr3_nt: TGTGCCAGCAGCGGCAACAGGGAGGGGGAGACCCAGTACTTC; cdr3_aa: CASSGNREGETQYF
d_call: NA; clone_size: NA; j_call: TRBJ1-4; v_call: TRBV6-1; cdr3_nt: TGTGCCAGCATCCGCCGCCCGGGACAAGTTAATGAAAAACTGTTTTTT; cdr3_aa: CASIRRPGQVNEKLFF
d_call: TRBD2; clone_size: few; j_call: TRBJ2-3; v_call: TRBV4-1; cdr3_nt: TGCGCCAGCAGCCAAGAGGCTAGCGGGGGGGCCGGGGATACGCAGTATTTT; cdr3_aa: CASSQEASGGAGDTQYF
d_call: TRBD1; clone_size: few; j_call: TRBJ1-1; v_call: TRBV18; cdr3_nt: TGTGCCAGCTCAGAAGGGACAGGGAAGTACACTGAAGCTTTCTTT; cdr3_aa: CASSEGTGKYTEAFF
d_call: NA; clone_size: few; j_call: TRBJ2-5; v_call: TRBV28; cdr3_nt: TGTGCCAGCACCATCACCCCTCAAGAGACCCAGTACTTC; cdr3_aa: CASTITPQETQYF
d_call: NA; clone_size: NA; j_call: TRBJ1-2; v_call: TRBV27; cdr3_nt: TGTGCCAGCAGTTTATCGGGGCCTTATGGCTACACCTTC; cdr3_aa: CASSLSGPYGYTF
d_call: NA; clone_size: NA; j_call: TRBJ1-5; v_call: TRBV27; cdr3_nt: TGTGCCAGCAGTTCGCGACAGGTCCCGTGGGGCAATCAGCCCCAGCATTTT; cdr3_aa: CASSSRQVPWGNQPQHF
d_call: NA; clone_size: NA; j_call: TRBJ1-2; v_call: TRBV3-1; cdr3_nt: TGTGCCAGCACACAGGGACTAGGGAATGGCTACACCTTC; cdr3_aa: CASTQGLGNGYTF
d_call: NA; clone_size: NA; j_call: TRBJ1-1; v_call: TRBV2; cdr3_nt: TGTGCCAGCAGTGACCCGGGACGGAGTTCTGTGGACACTGAAGCTTTCTTT; cdr3_aa: CASSDPGRSSVDTEAFF
d_call: NA; clone_size: many; j_call: TRBJ2-7; v_call: TRBV9; cdr3_nt: TGTGCCAGCAGCGTAGGACTATCCTACGAGCAGTACTTC; cdr3_aa: CASSVGLSYEQYF
d_call: TRBD1; clone_size: few; j_call: TRBJ2-7; v_call: TRBV2; cdr3_nt: TGTGCCAGCAGTAGCCGGGACAGGTTATACGAGCAGTACTTC; cdr3_aa: CASSSRDRLYEQYF
d_call: NA; clone_size: once; j_call: TRBJ2-3; v_call: TRBV12-3/TRBV12-4; cdr3_nt: TGTGCCAGCAGTTTAGCTAAAGGAGCTACGCAGTATTTT; cdr3_aa: CASSLAKGATQYF
d_call: TRBD2; clone_size: few; j_call: TRBJ2-5; v_call: TRBV12-3/TRBV12-4; cdr3_nt: TGTGCCAGCAGTTTGGCGCGGGGGTACCAAGAGACCCAGTACTTC; cdr3_aa: CASSLARGYQETQYF
d_call: NA; clone_size: NA; j_call: TRBJ2-1; v_call: TRBV4-1; cdr3_nt: TGCGCCAGCAGCCAAGGAGAGGCGGGGGCCCGGGCTGAGCAGTTCTTC; cdr3_aa: CASSQGEAGARAEQFF
d_call: TRBD2; clone_size: NA; j_call: TRBJ2-1; v_call: TRBV5-5; cdr3_nt: TGTGCCAGCAGCTTACGACTAGCGGGAGCCGTGGATGAGCAGTTCTTC; cdr3_aa: CASSLRLAGAVDEQFF
d_call: TRBD2; clone_size: NA; j_call: TRBJ2-1; v_call: TRBV27; cdr3_nt: TGTGCCAGCCATCGTGCGGGGGAGTACAATGAGCAGTTCTTC; cdr3_aa: CASHRAGEYNEQFF
d_call: TRBD2; clone_size: NA; j_call: TRBJ2-3; v_call: TRBV7-9; cdr3_nt: TGTGCCAGCAGCTTACGCGGGGGGTACTCCCCCACAGATACGCAGTATTTT; cdr3_aa: CASSLRGGYSPTDTQYF
d_call: NA; clone_size: NA; j_call: TRBJ1-1; v_call: TRBV12-3/TRBV12-4; cdr3_nt: TGTGCCAGCAGTTTACCGGCGAACACTGAAGCTTTCTTT; cdr3_aa: CASSLPANTEAFF
d_call: TRBD1; clone_size: NA; j_call: TRBJ2-5; v_call: TRBV24-1; cdr3_nt: TGTGCCACCGGACAGGGGGGAGAAGAGACCCAGTACTTC; cdr3_aa: CATGQGGEETQYF
d_call: NA; clone_size: few; j_call: TRBJ1-1; v_call: TRBV5-5; cdr3_nt: TGTGCCAGCAGCTCGAACCGGAACACTGAAGCTTTCTTT; cdr3_aa: CASSSNRNTEAFF
d_call: NA; clone_size: NA; j_call: TRBJ1-2; v_call: TRBV12-3/TRBV12-4; cdr3_nt: TGTGCCAGCAGTTTGAGTAGCGGTGGGGGTGGCTACACCTTC; cdr3_aa: CASSLSSGGGGYTF
d_call: NA; clone_size: NA; j_call: TRBJ2-5; v_call: TRBV28; cdr3_nt: TGTGCCAGCAGTTTATTCGGGGTTGGGACCCAGTACTTC; cdr3_aa: CASSLFGVGTQYF
d_call: NA; clone_size: few; j_call: TRBJ2-5; v_call: TRBV5-1; cdr3_nt: TGCGCCAGCAGCTCTCAGGCACCTCGGGAGACCCAGTACTTC; cdr3_aa: CASSSQAPRETQYF